The 10 T cell receptor beta chains listed next were all sequenced from one sample in a study of OX40 agonist ivuxolimab in advanced cancers. The data were produced by immunoSEQ multiplex PCR, yet TCRdb's version contains in-frame clones alone and is incomplete. This table holds 55,000 to 70,000 clones, approximately 82% found once. The sample consisted of CD4+ or CD8+ T cells sorted from blood, taken in a trial of the OX40 agonist ivuxolimab. Receptors were obtained from an adult with an advanced solid tumor such as melanoma, head and neck, liver or kidney cancer.

The chain employs TRBV2 and TRBJ2-5; D is possibly TRBD1 (6 bases). The CDR3 consists of 13 residues. Germline V gives CDR1 SNHLY, CDR2 FYNNEI. The germline V and J ends were trimmed by 7 bases and 4 bases, with 13 bases remaining between them. In nucleotides, the CDR3 is TGTGCCAGCACAGGGGAACAAGGAGAGACCCAGTACTTC. Protein sequence: CASTGEQGETQYF. The complete variable domain, with remaining parts taken from reference TRBV2 and TRBJ2-5, reads EPEVTQTPSHQVTQMGQEVILRCVPISNHLYFYWYRQILGQKVEFLVSFYNNEISEKSEIFDDQFSVERPDGSNFTLKIRSTKLEDSAMYFCASTGEQGETQYFGPGTRLLVL.

V usage is TRBV27 and J usage is TRBJ1-5; 9 nucleotides match TRBD1. Germline loops: CDR1 MNHEY, CDR2 SMNVEV (reference sequence). V was pared by 5 bases and J by 7 bases, with 18 bases of the junction left unmatched. This CDR3 is built from 18 residues. The CDR3 nucleotides read TGTGCCAGCAGTCCGGGACAGGGTGGGCCTAGAAGAGCACAGCCCCAGCATTTT. It is translated as CASSPGQGGPRRAQPQHF.

The chain joins TRBV19 to TRBJ1-5; the match to TRBD1 covers 7 bases. From germline, CDR1 is LNHDA and CDR2 SQIVND (reference sequence). Trimming took 9 bases from V and 6 from J; bases not matched to a gene: 11. The CDR3 consists of 14 residues. The CDR3 DNA follows: TGTGCCAGCAACGACAGGGTTCCGGGTCAGCCCCAGCATTTT. Its protein product is CASNDRVPGQPQHF. Variable domain in full (rest from reference TRBV19 and TRBJ1-5): DGGITQSPKYLFRKEGQNVTLSCEQNLNHDAMYWYRQDPGQGLRLIYYSQIVNDFQKGDIAEGYSVSREKKESFPLTVTSAQKNPTAFYLCASNDRVPGQPQHFGDGTRLSIL.

The chain joins TRBV6-5 to TRBJ2-1; no clear D gene. Trimming left V 5 bases short and J 11 bases short, with 22 bases between. The germline gives CDR1 MNHEY, CDR2 SVGAGI. This CDR3 has 15 residues. The chain's CDR3 is CASSLDRVMIRQQFF. CDR3 coding DNA: TGTGCCAGCAGTCTTGACCGGGTTATGATTCGGCAGCAGTTCTTC.

The chain combines TRBV7-6 with TRBJ2-3, with 8 bases matching TRBD1. The CDR3 is 15 residues long. Per the germline V gene, CDR1 is SGHVS and CDR2 is FNYEAQ. V lost 5 bases to trimming and J lost 6 bases; unmatched junction nucleotides: 10. CDR3 residues: CASSREITGGDTQYF. CDR3 nucleotides: TGTGCCAGCAGCCGGGAGATAACAGGGGGGGATACGCAGTATTTT.

The chain carries TRBV6-5 and TRBJ1-2, with no clear D. The germline V gene encodes CDR1 MNHEY and CDR2 SVGAGI. V was clipped by 6 bases and J by 3 bases, with 8 bases between them. CDR3 length equals 12 residues. The CDR3 is CASSSIDYGYTF. In nucleotides, the CDR3 is TGTGCCAGCAGCTCAATTGACTATGGCTACACCTTC.

V and J are TRBV15 and TRBJ2-5; the D gene is possibly TRBD1 (5 bases). The V end was cut by 0 bases, the J end by 3 bases, with 8 bases between. CDR1 and CDR2 from the germline V gene are LNHNV and YYDKDF (reference sequence). The CDR3 runs to 14 residues. The CDR3 DNA follows: TGTGCCACCAGCAGAGACCAGGGTAAAGAGACCCAGTACTTC. Translated: CATSRDQGKETQYF.

This chain connects TRBV10-1 to TRBJ2-4, with 9 bases aligning to TRBD2. The trim removed 10 bases at V and 0 bases at J, leaving 16 bases unmatched. The CDR3 totals 18 residues. Germline assignment: CDR1 WNHNN and CDR2 SYGVQD (reference sequence). CDR3 DNA sequence: TGCGCCACCCCCCGGGCGGGGGGGTTTCGACTAGCCAAAAACATTCAGTACTTC. It yields the protein CATPRAGGFRLAKNIQYF.

Of note for this clone: Other DNA sequences of this sample code for an identical CDR3. V usage is TRBV6-6 and J usage is TRBJ1-1; D perhaps matches TRBD1 (6 bases). From germline, CDR1 is MNHNY and CDR2 SVGAGI (reference sequence). The CDR3 totals 13 residues. The V end was cut by 0 bases, the J end by 5 bases, with 7 bases between. As DNA, the CDR3 is TGTGCCAGCAGTTACTCTACAGGGACTGAAGCTTTCTTT. Amino acids: CASSYSTGTEAFF.

This clone was picked up one time. V is TRBV27 and J is TRBJ2-2; TRBD1 aligns across 8 bases. From germline, CDR1 is MNHEY and CDR2 SMNVEV (reference sequence). V shed 3 bases, J shed 0 bases, and the junction held 6 bases outside the gene matches. This CDR3 comprises 17 residues. CDR3 amino acids: CASSLRTGLANTGELFF. Here the CDR3 DNA reads TGTGCCAGCAGTTTGAGGACAGGGTTGGCGAACACCGGGGAGCTGTTTTTT.